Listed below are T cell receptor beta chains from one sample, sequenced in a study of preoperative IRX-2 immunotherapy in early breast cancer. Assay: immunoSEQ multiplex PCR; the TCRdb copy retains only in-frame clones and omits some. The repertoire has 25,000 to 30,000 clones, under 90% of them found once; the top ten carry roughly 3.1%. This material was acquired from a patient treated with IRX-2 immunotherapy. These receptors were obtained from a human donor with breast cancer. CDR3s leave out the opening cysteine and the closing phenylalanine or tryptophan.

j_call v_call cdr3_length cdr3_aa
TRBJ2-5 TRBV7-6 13 ASSLTMGGQETQY
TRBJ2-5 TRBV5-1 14 ASRWGGGSFQETQY
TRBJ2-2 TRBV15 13 ATSRDYGNTGELF
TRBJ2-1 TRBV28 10 ASSRFGVDLF
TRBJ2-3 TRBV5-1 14 ASSLGGGGSTDTQY
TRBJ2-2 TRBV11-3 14 ASANYRVTGTGELF
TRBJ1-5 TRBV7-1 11 ASSQGTNQPQH
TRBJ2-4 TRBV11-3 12 ASSHGTAKNIQY
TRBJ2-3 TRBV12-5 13 ASAFGDSFTDTQY
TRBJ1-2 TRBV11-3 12 ASSSGGTLYGYT
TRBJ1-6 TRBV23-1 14 ASSQSYQGSASPLH
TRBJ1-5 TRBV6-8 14 ASRARGTVNIQPQH
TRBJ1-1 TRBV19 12 AKRQKPMNTEAF
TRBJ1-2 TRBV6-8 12 ASSYFGGPYGYT
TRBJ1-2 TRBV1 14 ASSHVSTGAPYGYT
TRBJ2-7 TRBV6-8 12 ASSYRRDSYEQY
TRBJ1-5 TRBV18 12 ASSPTGGNQPQH
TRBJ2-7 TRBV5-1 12 ASSDRQGRYEQY
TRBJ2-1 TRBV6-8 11 ASRDSPLWEQF
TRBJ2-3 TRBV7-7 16 ASSLRPSGGLSTDTQY
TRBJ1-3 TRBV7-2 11 ASSLTTGNTIY
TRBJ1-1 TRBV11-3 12 ASSYGLALSEAF
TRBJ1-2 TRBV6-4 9 ASSYGEGYT
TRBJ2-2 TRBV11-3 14 ASSKVGTEPPGELF
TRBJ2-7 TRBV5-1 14 ASSLVVGGAHYEQY
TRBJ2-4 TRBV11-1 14 ASSSSAGTGKNIQY
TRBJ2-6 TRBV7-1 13 ASSHYLDSQNVLT
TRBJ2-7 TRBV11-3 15 ASSLDRVGTGSYEQY
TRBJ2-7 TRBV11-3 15 ASSPGAGGLIRYEQY